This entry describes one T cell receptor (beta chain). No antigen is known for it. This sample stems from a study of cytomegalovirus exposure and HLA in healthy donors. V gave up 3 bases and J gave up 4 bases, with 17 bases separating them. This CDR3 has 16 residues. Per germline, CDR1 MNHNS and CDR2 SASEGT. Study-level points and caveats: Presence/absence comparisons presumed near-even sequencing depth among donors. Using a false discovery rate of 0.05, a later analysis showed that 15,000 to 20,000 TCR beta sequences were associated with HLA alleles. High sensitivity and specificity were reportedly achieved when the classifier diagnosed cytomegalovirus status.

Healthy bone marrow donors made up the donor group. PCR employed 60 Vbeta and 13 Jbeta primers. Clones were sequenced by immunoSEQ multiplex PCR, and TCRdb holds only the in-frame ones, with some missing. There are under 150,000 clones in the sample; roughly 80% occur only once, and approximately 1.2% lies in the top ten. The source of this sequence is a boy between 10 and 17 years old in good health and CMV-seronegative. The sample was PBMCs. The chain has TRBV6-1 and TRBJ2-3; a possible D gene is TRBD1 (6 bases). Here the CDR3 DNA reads TGTGCCAGCAGTGATTATATGGGCGCAGGGGCAGATACGCAGTATTTT. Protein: CASSDYMGAGADTQYF.